Shown below are 25 T cell receptor beta chains from a single sample sequenced in a study of Tregs in tolerant kidney transplant recipients. The assay was immunoSEQ multiplex PCR, and TCRdb's table has in-frame clones only and misses some. There are 200,000 to 300,000 clones in the sample; about four fifths occur only once, and roughly 0.67% lies in the top ten. What was sequenced was CD4+ T cells from blood. These receptors came from a human donor in good health.

V and J are TRBV6-1 and TRBJ1-2; D ambiguous. The CDR3 extends over 10 amino acids. From germline, CDR1 is MNHNS and CDR2 SASEGT. V was pared by 5 bases and J by 9 bases, with 7 bases between. DNA of the CDR3: TGTGCCAGCAGTCCCGGGAGCTACACCTTC. This sequence encodes CASSPGSYTF.

This clone was seen once. The chain recombines TRBV11-3 with TRBJ2-2; D is possibly TRBD1 (5 bases). CDR3 length equals 14 residues. Trimming cost V 3 bases and J 8 bases, with 13 bases left between them. Germline values: CDR1 SGHNT, CDR2 YENEEA. The CDR3 DNA follows: TGTGCCAGCAGCTTCAGCAGGGTGGGAGGGGAGCTGTTTTTT. As protein: CASSFSRVGGELFF.

The genes are TRBV9 and TRBJ2-3; D ambiguous. Germline V gives CDR1 SGDLS, CDR2 YYNGEE. Trimming left V 6 bases short and J 0 bases short, with 8 bases between. The CDR3 is 13 residues long. The CDR3, as DNA: TGTGCCAGCACCCCCCCAAGCACAGATACGCAGTATTTT. As protein: CASTPPSTDTQYF.

The chain joins TRBV7-9 to TRBJ2-7, with 9 bases fitting TRBD2. The V gene end was trimmed by 3 bases and the J gene end by 7 bases; junction bases not matched to a gene: 7. CDR3 length: 14 amino acids. Germline V gene sequence: CDR1 SEHNR, CDR2 FQNEAQ (reference sequence). Written as DNA, the CDR3 is TGTGCCAGCAGCTTCGAGCGGGAGGATTTAGAGCAGTACTTC. Residues: CASSFEREDLEQYF.

This clone was detected once. The chain's CDR3 is CASSGQGWNTEAFF. CDR3 nucleotide sequence: TGTGCCAGCAGCGGACAAGGTTGGAACACTGAAGCTTTCTTT. This chain joins TRBV11-2 and TRBJ1-1; weak D call: TRBD1 (5 bases). The CDR3 loop spans 14 amino acids. Deletions cut 5 bases from V and 1 base from J, with 11 bases between. Germline CDR1 reads SGHAT; CDR2 reads FQNNGV.

The chain recombines TRBV5-5 with TRBJ1-2, with D possibly matching TRBD1 (5 bases). This CDR3 spans 13 amino acids. V was pared by 2 bases and J by 5 bases, with 10 bases between. Germline lookup yields CDR1 SGHKS and CDR2 YYEKEE (reference sequence). The CDR3 DNA reads TGTGCCAGCAGCTTCAGGGTGGAATATGGCTACACCTTC. Its translation is CASSFRVEYGYTF.

The V call is TRBV30, the J call TRBJ1-2; D gene uncertain. Per germline, CDR1 GTSNPN and CDR2 SVGIG (reference sequence). V dropped 5 bases and J dropped 5 bases, with 18 bases sitting between them. The CDR3 length is 14 residues. The CDR3 is CAWSQNGPDYGYTF. As DNA, the CDR3 is TGTGCCTGGTCCCAAAACGGACCGGATTATGGCTACACCTTC.

This clone has only a few counts. The chain has TRBV11-2 and TRBJ1-2; perhaps TRBD1 as D (6 bases). The V gene's germline CDR1 is SGHAT and CDR2 FQNNGV. CDR3 length: 12 residues. Trimming took 8 bases from V and 8 from J, leaving 15 bases between them. The CDR3, as DNA: TGTGCCAGCTCGGATAACAGGGTAGGCTACACCTTC. It translates to CASSDNRVGYTF.

The rearrangement uses TRBV19 and TRBJ1-1; 8 bases are a match to TRBD1. Looked up from germline, CDR1 is LNHDA and CDR2 is SQIVND (reference sequence). This CDR3 has 16 residues. V dropped 1 base and J dropped 2; count of bases not matched to a gene: 6. This CDR3 reads CASSIVPGQVNTEAFF. The CDR3 nucleotides read TGTGCCAGTAGTATAGTACCGGGACAGGTAAACACTGAAGCTTTCTTT.

CDR3 DNA: TGTGCCAGCAGCCTGCGAGAGGGTCCCACGTCTGAAGCTTTCTTT. Translation gives CASSLREGPTSEAFF. The gene calls are TRBV4-2 and TRBJ1-1, with no clear D. The CDR3 extends over 15 amino acids. CDR1 LGHNA and CDR2 YNFKEQ come from the germline V gene. V was shortened by 4 bases and J by 6 bases, with 18 bases between the two germline ends.

This chain links TRBV20-1 with TRBJ2-1; D is undetermined. This CDR3 comprises 10 residues. Trimming left V 3 bases short and J 8 bases short, with 5 bases between. Looked up from germline, CDR1 is DFQATT and CDR2 is SNEGSKA (reference sequence). The CDR3: CSASRHEQFF. Here the CDR3 DNA reads TGCAGTGCTAGTCGCCATGAGCAGTTCTTC.

The V and J genes are TRBV29-1 and TRBJ1-1, with 7 bases that match TRBD1. Germline V CDR1 and CDR2: SQVTM, ANQGSEA. The CDR3 loop spans 13 amino acids. V lost 5 bases and J lost 4; bases outside the gene matches: 7. DNA for the CDR3: TGCAGCGTTCTTTCGGACAGGCGCACTGAAGCTTTCTTT. It translates to CSVLSDRRTEAFF.

The chain is built from TRBV27 and TRBJ1-5, with a weak D call TRBD1 (6 bases). Trimming shortened V by 5 bases and J by 5 bases, and 16 bases separated the two germline ends. The CDR3 runs to 15 residues. Germline values: CDR1 MNHEY, CDR2 SMNVEV (reference sequence). The CDR3 DNA sequence: TGTGCCAGCAGTCCTACAGGGAAGGGGGATCAGCCCCAGCATTTT. Its translation: CASSPTGKGDQPQHF.

This chain joins TRBV6-1 and TRBJ2-3; perhaps TRBD1 as D (6 bases). The germline V gene has CDR1 MNHNS and CDR2 SASEGT. CDR3 size: 14 residues. Trimming left V 6 bases short and J 2 bases short, with 12 bases between. CDR3 bases: TGTGCCAGCAGGGATACAGGGTTCACAGATACGCAGTATTTT. Protein sequence: CASRDTGFTDTQYF.

In its sample, this clone was seen once. V gene TRBV5-1 combines with J gene TRBJ2-3; 10 nucleotides agree with TRBD2. V lost 5 bases and J lost 2; bases outside the gene matches: 2. The CDR3 runs to 14 residues. CDR1 and CDR2 (germline): SGHRS, YFSETQ. The CDR3 DNA reads TGCGCCAGCAGAGGACTAGCGGCCACAGATACGCAGTATTTT. Translation gives CASRGLAATDTQYF.

The chain is built from TRBV12-5 and TRBJ2-5; D call uncertain. Trimming took 4 bases from V and 5 from J, leaving 11 bases between them. Germline lookup yields CDR1 LGHNT and CDR2 FRNRAP. The CDR3 is made up of 13 amino acids. CDR3 sequence (DNA): TGTGCTAGTGGTTCTCTTACTGGGGAGACCCAGTACTTC. Its translation: CASGSLTGETQYF.

V and J are TRBV18 and TRBJ2-3; no firm D call. Germline V lookup: CDR1 KGHSH, CDR2 LQKENI. The CDR3 totals 12 residues. Trimming cost V 5 bases and J 0 bases, with 3 bases left between them. CDR3 bases: TGTGCCAGCTCAGCCAGCACAGATACGCAGTATTTT. This encodes CASSASTDTQYF.

The CDR3 region is CASSQLSGSYEQYF. In nucleotides, the CDR3 is TGTGCCAGCAGCCAATTGTCGGGGAGCTACGAGCAGTACTTC. V is TRBV4-2 and J is TRBJ2-7; tentatively, D is TRBD2 (5 bases). CDR3 length: 14 residues. Germline V CDR1 and CDR2: LGHNA, YNFKEQ. V lost 2 bases and J lost 3, with 11 bases in between.

The V and J genes are TRBV7-9 and TRBJ1-2; no clear D gene. The CDR3 runs 15 residues. The germline V gene encodes CDR1 SEHNR and CDR2 FQNEAQ (reference sequence). V was cut by 5 bases and J by 0 bases, with 13 bases left in between. CDR3 in DNA: TGTGCCAGCAGCGTCAACCGGGCCCCTAACTATGGCTACACCTTC. Its protein is CASSVNRAPNYGYTF.

The chain links TRBV5-4 to TRBJ2-5; a possible D gene is TRBD2 (5 bases). V was trimmed by 4 bases and J by 5 bases, leaving 12 bases between them. CDR1 and CDR2 from the germline V gene are SGHNT and YYREEE (reference sequence). The CDR3 length is 13 residues. The CDR3 protein is CASSLTSGETQYF. The CDR3 coding sequence is TGTGCCAGCAGCCTCACTAGTGGGGAGACCCAGTACTTC.

The chain couples TRBV5-1 to TRBJ1-2; TRBD1 might be the D (5 bases). Germline V lookup: CDR1 SGHRS, CDR2 YFSETQ. The CDR3 length is 14 residues. The ends were cut back, 4 bases at V and 8 bases at J, with 18 bases in the middle. The CDR3 is CASSRDGRNTGYTF. The CDR3 DNA follows: TGCGCCAGCAGCCGGGACGGCAGGAATACGGGCTACACCTTC. Full variable domain (remainder filled in from reference TRBV5-1 and TRBJ1-2): KAGVTQTPRYLIKTRGQQVTLSCSPISGHRSVSWYQQTPGQGLQFLFEYFSETQRNKGNFPGRFSGRQFSNSRSEMNVSTLELGDSALYLCASSRDGRNTGYTFGSGTRLTVV.

The chain carries TRBV4-1 and TRBJ2-5, with D possibly matching TRBD2 (6 bases). The CDR3 totals 18 residues. Germline V lookup: CDR1 MGHRA, CDR2 YSYEKL. V was shortened by 0 bases and J by 4 bases, with 21 bases between the two germline ends. The CDR3 spells CASSQDLGATRLGETQYF. The CDR3 DNA reads as TGCGCCAGCAGCCAAGATCTTGGCGCCACAAGACTAGGAGAGACCCAGTACTTC.

J is TRBJ2-7 and V is TRBV19; possible D gene TRBD1, 5 bases. The length of the CDR3 is 11 residues. Germline CDR1 and CDR2: LNHDA and SQIVND (reference sequence). Trimming left V 5 bases short and J 3 bases short, with 5 bases between. The CDR3 DNA follows: TGTGCCAGTAGTCAGGGCTACGAGCAGTACTTC. This codes for CASSQGYEQYF.

This clone came up once. The genes are TRBV19 and TRBJ2-5; 9 bases agree with TRBD1. After removal of 6 bases from V and 5 bases from J, the junction contained 13 bases not matched to a gene. This CDR3 contains 16 residues. Per germline, CDR1 LNHDA and CDR2 SQIVND (reference sequence). CDR3 sequence reads: CASSGGQGAFGETQYF. CDR3 DNA sequence: TGTGCCAGTAGCGGGGGACAGGGCGCTTTCGGGGAGACCCAGTACTTC.

This clone was seen a few times. This chain uses TRBV6-5 with TRBJ1-2; 7 bases align to TRBD1. This CDR3 is 14 amino acids long. Per germline, CDR1 MNHEY and CDR2 SVGAGI. Trimming took 0 bases from V and 4 from J; bases not matched to a gene: 2. The CDR3 sequence is CASSYSRDSYGYTF. The DNA for the CDR3 is TGTGCCAGCAGTTACTCTAGGGACAGCTATGGCTACACCTTC.